This is a list of T cell receptor beta chains from one sample in a study of long-term antiretroviral therapy in people with HIV. The repertoire was sequenced with immunoSEQ multiplex PCR; TCRdb's copy has only in-frame clones and lacks some. The profile shows around 25,000 clones, 85% of them singletons. Sequenced material: unsorted PBMCs, taken 2.3 years after starting antiretroviral therapy. These receptors were collected from a middle-aged man with HIV. Both conserved end residues are part of each CDR3. Each record gives: J gene, V gene, D gene, clone size, CDR3 DNA, CDR3 protein. A D gene is named only where the DNA matches it firmly. For some rows the clone size is stated as once, few or many, or as a class when expanded; others skip it.

TRBJ2-3 TRBV11-1 - - TGTGCCAGCAGCTTGTTTGATACGCAGTATTTT CASSLFDTQYF
TRBJ2-2 TRBV10-1 - - TGCGCCAGCAGTGAGGACTTCACCGGGGAGCTGTTTTTT CASSEDFTGELFF
TRBJ2-1 TRBV1 - - TGCACCAGCAGCCAAACCGGGGGACTAGCGGGCCTCTCCTACAATGAGCAGTTCTTC CTSSQTGGLAGLSYNEQFF
TRBJ1-1 TRBV5-1 - - TGCGCCAGCAGATGGGGGTCAGAATCTGCGGCTTTCTTT CASRWGSESAAFF
TRBJ2-5 TRBV6-5 TRBD1 - TGTGCCAGCAGTTGGGGACAGGGAGGGCAAGAGACCCAGTACTTC CASSWGQGGQETQYF
TRBJ1-2 TRBV6-1 - - TGTGCCAGCAGAGAGACCCCCGGTGGCACCTTC CASRETPGGTF
TRBJ1-1 TRBV7-9 - once TGTGCCAGCAGCTTCGGACCGGCCTCTGAAGCTTTCTTT CASSFGPASEAFF
TRBJ2-7 TRBV6-1 - - TGTGCCAGCAATACGGGACGGCCCCCCTACGAGCAGTACTTC CASNTGRPPYEQYF
TRBJ1-1 TRBV10-3 - - TGTGCCATCAGTGGAGTACAGGGAGAGACTGAAGCTTTCTTT CAISGVQGETEAFF
TRBJ2-1 TRBV4-1 - - TGCGCCAGCAGCCCCCAGGGCTATGAGCAGTTCTTC CASSPQGYEQFF